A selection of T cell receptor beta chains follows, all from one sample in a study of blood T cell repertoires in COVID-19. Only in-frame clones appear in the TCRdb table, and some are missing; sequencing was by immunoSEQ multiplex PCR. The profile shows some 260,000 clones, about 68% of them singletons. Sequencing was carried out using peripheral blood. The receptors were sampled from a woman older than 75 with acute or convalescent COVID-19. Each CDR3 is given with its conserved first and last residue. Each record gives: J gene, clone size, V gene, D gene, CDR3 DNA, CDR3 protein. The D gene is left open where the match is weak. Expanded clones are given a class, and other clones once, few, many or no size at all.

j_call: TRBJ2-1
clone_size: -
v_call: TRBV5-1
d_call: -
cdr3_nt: TGCGCCAGCAGCCAGACTTTTGAGCAGTTCTTC
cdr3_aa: CASSQTFEQFF

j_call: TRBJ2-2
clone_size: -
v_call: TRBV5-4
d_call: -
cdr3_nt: TGTGCCAGCAGCTTTGGAGGGCGCTCGAACACCGGGGAGCTGTTTTTT
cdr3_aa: CASSFGGRSNTGELFF

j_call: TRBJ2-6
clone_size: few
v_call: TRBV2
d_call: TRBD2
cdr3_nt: TGTGCCAGCAACGTAGCGGGGGGGCTCCCTGGGGCCAACGTCCTGACTTTC
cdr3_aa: CASNVAGGLPGANVLTF

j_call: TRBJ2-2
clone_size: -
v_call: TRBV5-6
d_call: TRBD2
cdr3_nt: TGTGCCAGCAGCTTGGGGACTAGCGGGAGGACCGGGGAGCTGTTTTTT
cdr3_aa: CASSLGTSGRTGELFF

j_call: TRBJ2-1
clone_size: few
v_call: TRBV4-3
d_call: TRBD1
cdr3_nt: TGCGCCAGCAGCCAGACCACAGGGGGAATCGCCTACAATGAGCAGTTCTTC
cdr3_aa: CASSQTTGGIAYNEQFF

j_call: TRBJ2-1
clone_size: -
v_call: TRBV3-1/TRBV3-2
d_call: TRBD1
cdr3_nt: TGTGCCAGCAGCCAAGAGACAGGGACCGAGCAGTTCTTC
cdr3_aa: CASSQETGTEQFF

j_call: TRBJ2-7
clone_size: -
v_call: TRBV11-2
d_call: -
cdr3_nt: TGTGCCAGCAGCTTAGAGCAGGGATCCACCTACGAGCAGTACTTC
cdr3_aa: CASSLEQGSTYEQYF

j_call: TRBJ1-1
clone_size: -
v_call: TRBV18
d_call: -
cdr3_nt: TGTGCCAGCTCACCACCGGCCCCGATGGAAGCTTTCTTT
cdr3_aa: CASSPPAPMEAFF

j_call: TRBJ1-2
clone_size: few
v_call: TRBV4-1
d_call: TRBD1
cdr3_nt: TGCGCCAGCAGCCAAGATCGGACAGGGCCATATGGCTACACCTTC
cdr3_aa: CASSQDRTGPYGYTF

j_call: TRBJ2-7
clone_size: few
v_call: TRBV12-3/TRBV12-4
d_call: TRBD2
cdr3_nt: TGTGCCAGCAGACTGGGGGGGACCTACGAGCAGTACTTC
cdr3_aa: CASRLGGTYEQYF

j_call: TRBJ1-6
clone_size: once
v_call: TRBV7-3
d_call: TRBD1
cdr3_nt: TGTGCCAGCAGCTTAACTGGGACAGGGTACTCACCCCTCCACTTT
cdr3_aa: CASSLTGTGYSPLHF

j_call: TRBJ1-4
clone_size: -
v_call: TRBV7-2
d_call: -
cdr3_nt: TGTGCCAGCAGCTTAGTCGGGGGGGGGATAAATGAAAAACTGTTTTTT
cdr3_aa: CASSLVGGGINEKLFF

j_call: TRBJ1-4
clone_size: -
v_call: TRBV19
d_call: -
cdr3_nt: TGTGCCAGTAGTATGGTCAGGCCTAATGAAAAACTGTTTTTT
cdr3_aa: CASSMVRPNEKLFF

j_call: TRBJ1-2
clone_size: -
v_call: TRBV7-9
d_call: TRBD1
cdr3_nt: TGTGCCAGCAACTCCGGGACAGGGGGCGCAGCCAACTATGGCTACACCTTC
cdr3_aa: CASNSGTGGAANYGYTF

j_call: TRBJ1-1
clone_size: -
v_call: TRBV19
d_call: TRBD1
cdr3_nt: TGTGCCAGTAGTATAATCCAGGGGGCGGGGATAGCTTTCTTT
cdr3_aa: CASSIIQGAGIAFF

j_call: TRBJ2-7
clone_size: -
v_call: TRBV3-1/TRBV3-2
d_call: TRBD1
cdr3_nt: TGTGCCAGCAGCCTGGGACAGGCCGCCTCCTACGAGCAGTACTTC
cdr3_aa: CASSLGQAASYEQYF

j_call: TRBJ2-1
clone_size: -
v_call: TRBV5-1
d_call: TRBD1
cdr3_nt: TGCGCCAGCAGCCGACAGGGATCTTCCTACAATGAGCAGTTCTTC
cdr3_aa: CASSRQGSSYNEQFF

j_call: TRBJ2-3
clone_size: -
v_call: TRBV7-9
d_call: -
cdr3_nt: TGTGCCAGCAGCTTAACCGGGGGTTGGGATACGCAGTATTTT
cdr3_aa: CASSLTGGWDTQYF

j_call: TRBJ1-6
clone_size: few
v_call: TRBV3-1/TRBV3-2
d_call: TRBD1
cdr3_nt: TGTGCCAGCAGCCAATCAACAGGGACAGTTTCACCCCTCCACTTT
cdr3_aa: CASSQSTGTVSPLHF

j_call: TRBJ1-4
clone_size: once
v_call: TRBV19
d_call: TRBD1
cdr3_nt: TGTGCCAGTAGTCCTGGACAGGTTCCTAATGAAAAACTGTTTTTT
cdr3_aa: CASSPGQVPNEKLFF

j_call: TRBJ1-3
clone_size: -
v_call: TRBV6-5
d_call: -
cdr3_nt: TGTGCCACCCTCACATATGCGGGAACTGGAAACACCATATATTTT
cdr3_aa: CATLTYAGTGNTIYF

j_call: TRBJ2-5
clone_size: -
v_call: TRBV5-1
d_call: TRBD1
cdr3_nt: TGCGCCAGCAGCCCCTGGGACAGCTTGGGAGAGACCCAGTACTTC
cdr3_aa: CASSPWDSLGETQYF

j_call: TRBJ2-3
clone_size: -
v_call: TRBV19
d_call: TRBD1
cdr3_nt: TGTGCCAGTAGTATGCGTGTGACAGGGTCCACAGATACGCAGTATTTT
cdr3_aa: CASSMRVTGSTDTQYF

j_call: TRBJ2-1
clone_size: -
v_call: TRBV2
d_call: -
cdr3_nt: TGTGCCAGCAGTGTACAAGACAATGAGCAGTTCTTC
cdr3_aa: CASSVQDNEQFF

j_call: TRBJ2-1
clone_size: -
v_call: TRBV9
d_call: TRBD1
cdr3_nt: TGTGCCAGCAGCCTTACATCGGGACAGGGGAGCTCCTACAATGAGCAGTTCTTC
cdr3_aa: CASSLTSGQGSSYNEQFF

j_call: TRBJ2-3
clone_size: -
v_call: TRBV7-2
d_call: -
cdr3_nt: TGTGCCAGCAGCCTACTATACCACACAGATACGCAGTATTTT
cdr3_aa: CASSLLYHTDTQYF

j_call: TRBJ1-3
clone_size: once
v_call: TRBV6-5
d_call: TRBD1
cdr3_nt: TGTGCCAGCAGTTACTGGGGGGACAGGGGGAACACCATATATTTT
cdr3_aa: CASSYWGDRGNTIYF